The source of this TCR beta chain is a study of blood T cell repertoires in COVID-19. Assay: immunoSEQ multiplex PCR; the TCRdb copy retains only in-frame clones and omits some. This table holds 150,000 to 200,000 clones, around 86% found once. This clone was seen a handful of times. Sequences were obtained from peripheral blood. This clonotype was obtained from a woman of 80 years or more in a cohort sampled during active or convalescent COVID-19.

The CDR3 DNA follows: TGTGCCAGCAGTGAAGGGGGCCAGCAGTACGTC. The encoded protein is CASSEGGQQYV. This sequence joins TRBV6-1 and TRBJ2-7, with D possibly matching TRBD1 (5 bases). Germline loops: CDR1 MNHNS, CDR2 SASEGT. The ends were cut back, 1 base at V and 8 bases at J, with 6 bases in the middle. CDR3 size: 11 residues.